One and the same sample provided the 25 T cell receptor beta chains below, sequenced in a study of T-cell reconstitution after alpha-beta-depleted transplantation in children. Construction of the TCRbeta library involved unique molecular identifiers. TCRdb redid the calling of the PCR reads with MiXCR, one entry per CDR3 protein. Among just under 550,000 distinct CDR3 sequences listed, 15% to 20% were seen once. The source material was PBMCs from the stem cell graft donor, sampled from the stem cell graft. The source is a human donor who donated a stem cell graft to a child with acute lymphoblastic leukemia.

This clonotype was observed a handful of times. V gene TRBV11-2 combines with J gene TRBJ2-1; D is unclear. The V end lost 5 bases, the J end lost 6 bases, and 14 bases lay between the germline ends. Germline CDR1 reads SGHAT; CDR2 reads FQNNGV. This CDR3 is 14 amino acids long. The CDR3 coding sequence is TGTGCCAGCAGCCCCCGAATCGACCCCAATGAGCAGTTCTTC. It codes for CASSPRIDPNEQFF.

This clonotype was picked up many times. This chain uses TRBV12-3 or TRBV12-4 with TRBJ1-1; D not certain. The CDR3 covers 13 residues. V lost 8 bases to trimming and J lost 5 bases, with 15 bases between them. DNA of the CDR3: TGTGCCAGCTCTGTAGGGAGGGTGACTGAAGCTTTCTTT. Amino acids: CASSVGRVTEAFF.

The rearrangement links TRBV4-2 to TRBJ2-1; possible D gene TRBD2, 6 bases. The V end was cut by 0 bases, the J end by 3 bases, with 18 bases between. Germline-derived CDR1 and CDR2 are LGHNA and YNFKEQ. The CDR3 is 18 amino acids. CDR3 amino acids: CASSQEIGSGVYYNEQFF. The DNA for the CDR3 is TGTGCCAGCAGCCAAGAAATCGGGTCGGGAGTTTACTACAATGAGCAGTTCTTC.

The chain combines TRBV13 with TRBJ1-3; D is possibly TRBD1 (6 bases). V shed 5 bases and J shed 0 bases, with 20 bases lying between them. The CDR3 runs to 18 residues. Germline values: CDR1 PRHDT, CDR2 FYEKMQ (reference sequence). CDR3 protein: CASSPTWGQVNSGNTIYF. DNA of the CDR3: TGTGCCAGCAGCCCTACGTGGGGGCAGGTGAACTCTGGAAACACCATATATTTT. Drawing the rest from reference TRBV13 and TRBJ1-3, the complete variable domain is AAGVIQSPRHLIKEKRETATLKCYPIPRHDTVYWYQQGPGQDPQFLISFYEKMQSDKGSIPDRFSAQQFSDYHSELNMSSLELGDSALYFCASSPTWGQVNSGNTIYFGEGSWLTVV.

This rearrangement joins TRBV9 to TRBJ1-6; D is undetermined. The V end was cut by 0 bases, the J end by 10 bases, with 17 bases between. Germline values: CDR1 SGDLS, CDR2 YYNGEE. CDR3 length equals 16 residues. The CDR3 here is CASSVVSQAGQSPLHF. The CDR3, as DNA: TGTGCCAGCAGCGTAGTATCGCAGGCCGGCCAGTCACCCCTCCACTTT.

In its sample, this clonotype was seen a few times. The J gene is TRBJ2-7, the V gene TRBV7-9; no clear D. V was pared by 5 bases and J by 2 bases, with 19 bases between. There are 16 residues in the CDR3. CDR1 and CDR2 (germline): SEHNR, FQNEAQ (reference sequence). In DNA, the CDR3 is TGTGCCAGCAGCGGCGGACCTCGCACTGAACCCTACGAGCAGTACTTC. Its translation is CASSGGPRTEPYEQYF.

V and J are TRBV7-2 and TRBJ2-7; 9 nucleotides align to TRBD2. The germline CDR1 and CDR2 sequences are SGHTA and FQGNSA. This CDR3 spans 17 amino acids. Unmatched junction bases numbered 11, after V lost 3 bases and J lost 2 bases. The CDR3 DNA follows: TGTGCCAGCAGCTTGGGACCGGGACTAGCAGGCCCCTACGAGCAGTACTTC. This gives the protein CASSLGPGLAGPYEQYF.

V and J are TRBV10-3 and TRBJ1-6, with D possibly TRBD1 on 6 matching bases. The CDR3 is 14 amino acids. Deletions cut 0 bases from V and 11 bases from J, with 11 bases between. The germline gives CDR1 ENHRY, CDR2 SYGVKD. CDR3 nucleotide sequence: TGTGCCATCAGTGAGTCAGGGGGTCGGACACCCCTCCACTTT. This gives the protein CAISESGGRTPLHF.

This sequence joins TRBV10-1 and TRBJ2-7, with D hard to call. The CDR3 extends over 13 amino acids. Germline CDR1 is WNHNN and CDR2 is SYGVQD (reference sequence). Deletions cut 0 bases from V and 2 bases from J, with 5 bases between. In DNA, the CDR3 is TGCGCCAGCAGTGAGTCAAGGGCCTACGAGCAGTACTTC. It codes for CASSESRAYEQYF.

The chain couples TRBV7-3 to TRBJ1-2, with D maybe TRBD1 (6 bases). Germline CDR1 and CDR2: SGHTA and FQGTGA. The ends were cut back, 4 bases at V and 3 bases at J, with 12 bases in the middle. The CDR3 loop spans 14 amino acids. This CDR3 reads CASSSGGAHYGYTF. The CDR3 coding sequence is TGTGCCAGCAGCTCCGGGGGGGCCCACTATGGCTACACCTTC.

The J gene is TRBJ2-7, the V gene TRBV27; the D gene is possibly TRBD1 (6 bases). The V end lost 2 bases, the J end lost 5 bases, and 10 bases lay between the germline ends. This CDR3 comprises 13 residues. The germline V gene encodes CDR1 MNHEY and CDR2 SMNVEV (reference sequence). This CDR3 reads CASSLGTQHEQYF. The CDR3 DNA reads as TGTGCCAGCAGTTTAGGGACACAACACGAGCAGTACTTC.

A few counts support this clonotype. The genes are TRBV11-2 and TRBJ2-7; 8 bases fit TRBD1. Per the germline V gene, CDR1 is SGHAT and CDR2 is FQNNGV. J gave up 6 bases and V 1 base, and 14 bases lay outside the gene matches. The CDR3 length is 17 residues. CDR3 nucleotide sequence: TGTGCCAGCAGCTTAGTGGGGCGGACAGGGTGGGCCCTCGAGCAGTACTTC. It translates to CASSLVGRTGWALEQYF.

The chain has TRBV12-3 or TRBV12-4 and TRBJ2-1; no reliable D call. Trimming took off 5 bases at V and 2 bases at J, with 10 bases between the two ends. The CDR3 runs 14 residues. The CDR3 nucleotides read TGTGCCAGCAGTCCTATTAGCACCTACAATGAGCAGTTCTTC. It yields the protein CASSPISTYNEQFF.

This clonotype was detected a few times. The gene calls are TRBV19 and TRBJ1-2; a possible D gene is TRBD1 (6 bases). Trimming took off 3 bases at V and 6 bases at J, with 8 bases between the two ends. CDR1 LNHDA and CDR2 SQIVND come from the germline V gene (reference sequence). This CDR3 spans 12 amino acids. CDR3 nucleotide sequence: TGTGCCAGTAGTATTACAGGGAATGGCTACACCTTC. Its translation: CASSITGNGYTF.

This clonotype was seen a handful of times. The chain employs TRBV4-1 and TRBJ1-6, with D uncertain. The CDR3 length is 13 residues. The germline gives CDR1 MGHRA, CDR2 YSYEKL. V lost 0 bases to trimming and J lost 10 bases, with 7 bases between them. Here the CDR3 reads CASSQDPASPLHF. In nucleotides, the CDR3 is TGCGCCAGCAGCCAAGATCCGGCATCACCCCTCCACTTT.

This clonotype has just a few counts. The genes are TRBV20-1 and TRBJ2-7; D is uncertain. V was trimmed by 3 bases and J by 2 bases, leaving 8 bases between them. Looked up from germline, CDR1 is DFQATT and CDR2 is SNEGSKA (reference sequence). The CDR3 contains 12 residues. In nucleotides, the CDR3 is TGCAGTGCTAGTAAAAGAACCTACGAGCAGTACTTC. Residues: CSASKRTYEQYF.

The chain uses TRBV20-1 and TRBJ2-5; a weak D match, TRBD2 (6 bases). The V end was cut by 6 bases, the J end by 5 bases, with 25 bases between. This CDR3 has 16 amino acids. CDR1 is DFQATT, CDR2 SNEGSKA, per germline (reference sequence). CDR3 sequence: CSAPDPSVPGWETQYF. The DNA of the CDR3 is TGCAGTGCCCCGGACCCTAGCGTCCCTGGTTGGGAGACCCAGTACTTC.

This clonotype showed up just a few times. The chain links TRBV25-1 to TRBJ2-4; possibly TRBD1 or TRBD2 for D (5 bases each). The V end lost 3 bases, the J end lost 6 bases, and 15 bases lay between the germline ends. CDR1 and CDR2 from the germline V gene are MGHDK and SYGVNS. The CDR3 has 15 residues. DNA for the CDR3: TGTGCCAGCAGTGATTTTCGGGGTGGGGGAAACATTCAGTACTTC. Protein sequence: CASSDFRGGGNIQYF. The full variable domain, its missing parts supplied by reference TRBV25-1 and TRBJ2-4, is EADIYQTPRYLVIGTGKKITLECSQTMGHDKMYWYQQDPGMELHLIHYSYGVNSTEKGDLSSESTVSRIRTEHFPLTLESARPSHTSQYLCASSDFRGGGNIQYFGAGTRLSVL.

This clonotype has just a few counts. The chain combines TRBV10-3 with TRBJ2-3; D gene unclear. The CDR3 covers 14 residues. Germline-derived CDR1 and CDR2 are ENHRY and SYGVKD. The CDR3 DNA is TGTGCGAGGCAACACAAAATGAAGGCAGATACGCAGTATTTT. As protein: CARQHKMKADTQYF.

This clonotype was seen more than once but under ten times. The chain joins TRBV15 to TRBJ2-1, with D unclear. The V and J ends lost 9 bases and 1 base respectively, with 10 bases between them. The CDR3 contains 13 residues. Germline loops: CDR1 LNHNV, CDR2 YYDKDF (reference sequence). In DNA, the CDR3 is TGTGCCACGAGAGACGGGTCCTACAATGAGCAGTTCTTC. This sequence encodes CATRDGSYNEQFF.

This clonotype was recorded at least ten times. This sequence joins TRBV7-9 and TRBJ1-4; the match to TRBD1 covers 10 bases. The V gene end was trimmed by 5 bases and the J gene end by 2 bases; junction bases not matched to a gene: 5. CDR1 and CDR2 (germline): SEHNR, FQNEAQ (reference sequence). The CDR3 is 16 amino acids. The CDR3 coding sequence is TGTGCCAGCAGCATAGGACAGGGGGGCACTAATGAAAAACTGTTTTTT. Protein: CASSIGQGGTNEKLFF.

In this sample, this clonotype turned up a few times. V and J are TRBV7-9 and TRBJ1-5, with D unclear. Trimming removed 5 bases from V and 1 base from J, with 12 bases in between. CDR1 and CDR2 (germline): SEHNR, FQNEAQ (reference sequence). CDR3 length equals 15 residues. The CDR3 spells CASSQDLASNQPQHF. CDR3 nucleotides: TGTGCCAGCAGCCAGGACCTCGCGAGCAATCAGCCCCAGCATTTT.

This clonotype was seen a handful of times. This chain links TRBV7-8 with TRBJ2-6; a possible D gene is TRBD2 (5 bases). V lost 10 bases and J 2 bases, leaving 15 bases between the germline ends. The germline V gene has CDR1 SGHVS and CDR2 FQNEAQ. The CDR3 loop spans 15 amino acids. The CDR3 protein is CATEPGNPGANVLTF. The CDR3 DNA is TGTGCCACTGAGCCCGGGAACCCTGGGGCCAACGTCCTGACTTTC.

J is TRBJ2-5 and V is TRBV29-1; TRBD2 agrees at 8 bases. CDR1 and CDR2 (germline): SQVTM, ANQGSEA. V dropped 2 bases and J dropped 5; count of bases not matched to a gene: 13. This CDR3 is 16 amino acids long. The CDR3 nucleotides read TGCAGCGTTGAATTTACGGGACTAGGCTATTGGGAGACCCAGTACTTC. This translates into CSVEFTGLGYWETQYF.

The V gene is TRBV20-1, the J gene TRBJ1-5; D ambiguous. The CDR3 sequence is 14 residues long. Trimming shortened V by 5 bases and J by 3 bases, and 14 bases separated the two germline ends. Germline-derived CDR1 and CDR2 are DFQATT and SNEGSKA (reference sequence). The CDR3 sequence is CSAPLRADNQPQHF. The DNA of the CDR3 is TGCAGTGCTCCGCTACGGGCGGACAATCAGCCCCAGCATTTT.